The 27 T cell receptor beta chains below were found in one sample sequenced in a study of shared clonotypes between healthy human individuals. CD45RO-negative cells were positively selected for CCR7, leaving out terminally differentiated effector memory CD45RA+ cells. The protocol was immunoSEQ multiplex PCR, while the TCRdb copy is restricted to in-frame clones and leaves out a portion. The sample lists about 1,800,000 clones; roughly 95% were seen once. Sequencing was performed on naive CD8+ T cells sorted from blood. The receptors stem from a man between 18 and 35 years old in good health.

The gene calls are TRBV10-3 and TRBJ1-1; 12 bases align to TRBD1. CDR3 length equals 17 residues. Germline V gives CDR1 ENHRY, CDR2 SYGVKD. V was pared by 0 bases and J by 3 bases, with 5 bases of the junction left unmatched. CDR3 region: CAISESGQGARDTEAFF. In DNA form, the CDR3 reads TGTGCCATCAGTGAGTCGGGACAGGGGGCGAGGGACACTGAAGCTTTCTTT.

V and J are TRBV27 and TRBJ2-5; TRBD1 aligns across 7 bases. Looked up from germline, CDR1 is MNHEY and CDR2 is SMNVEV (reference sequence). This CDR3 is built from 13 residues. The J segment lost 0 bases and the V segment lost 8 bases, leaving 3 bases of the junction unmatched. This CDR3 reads CASRDSHQETQYF. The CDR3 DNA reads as TGTGCCAGCCGGGACAGCCACCAAGAGACCCAGTACTTC.

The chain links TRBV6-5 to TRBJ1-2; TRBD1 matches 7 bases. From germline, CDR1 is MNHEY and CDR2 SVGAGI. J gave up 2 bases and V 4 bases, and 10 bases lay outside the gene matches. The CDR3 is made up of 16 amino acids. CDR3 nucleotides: TGTGCCAGCAGTTTTTACAGGGGCGGGATGAACTATGGCTACACCTTC. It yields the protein CASSFYRGGMNYGYTF.

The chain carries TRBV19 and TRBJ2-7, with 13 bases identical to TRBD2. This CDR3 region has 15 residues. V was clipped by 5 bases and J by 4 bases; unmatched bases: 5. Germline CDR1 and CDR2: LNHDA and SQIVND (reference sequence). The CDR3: CASSGLAGENYEQYF. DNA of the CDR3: TGTGCCAGTAGTGGACTAGCGGGAGAGAATTACGAGCAGTACTTC. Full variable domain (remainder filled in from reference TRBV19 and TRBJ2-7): DGGITQSPKYLFRKEGQNVTLSCEQNLNHDAMYWYRQDPGQGLRLIYYSQIVNDFQKGDIAEGYSVSREKKESFPLTVTSAQKNPTAFYLCASSGLAGENYEQYFGPGTRLTVT.

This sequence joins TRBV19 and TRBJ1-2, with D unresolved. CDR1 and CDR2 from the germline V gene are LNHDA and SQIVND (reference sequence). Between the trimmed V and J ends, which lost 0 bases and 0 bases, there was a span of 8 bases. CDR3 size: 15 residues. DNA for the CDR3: TGTGCCAGTAGTATAGATTCGGGGTCTAACTATGGCTACACCTTC. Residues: CASSIDSGSNYGYTF.

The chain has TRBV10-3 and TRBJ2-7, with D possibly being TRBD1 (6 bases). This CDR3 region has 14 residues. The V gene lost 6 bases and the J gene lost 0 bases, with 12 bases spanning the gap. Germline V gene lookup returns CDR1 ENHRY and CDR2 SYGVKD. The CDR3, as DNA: TGTGCCATCAGCGAAGGGGGTAGCTCCTACGAGCAGTACTTC. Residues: CAISEGGSSYEQYF.

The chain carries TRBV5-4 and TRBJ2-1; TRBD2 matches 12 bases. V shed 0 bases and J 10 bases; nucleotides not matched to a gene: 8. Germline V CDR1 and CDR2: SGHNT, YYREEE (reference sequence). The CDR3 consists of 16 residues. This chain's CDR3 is CASSLDLAGGPGEQFF. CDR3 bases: TGTGCCAGCAGCTTGGATCTAGCGGGGGGGCCGGGAGAGCAGTTCTTC.

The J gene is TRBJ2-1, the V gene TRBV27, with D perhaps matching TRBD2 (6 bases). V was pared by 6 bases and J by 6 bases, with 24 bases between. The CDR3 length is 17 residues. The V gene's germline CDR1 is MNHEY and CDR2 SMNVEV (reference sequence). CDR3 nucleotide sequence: TGTGCCAGCAGCCCCCTGCGAGCTAGCGCCCTCAGCAATGAGCAGTTCTTC. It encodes CASSPLRASALSNEQFF.

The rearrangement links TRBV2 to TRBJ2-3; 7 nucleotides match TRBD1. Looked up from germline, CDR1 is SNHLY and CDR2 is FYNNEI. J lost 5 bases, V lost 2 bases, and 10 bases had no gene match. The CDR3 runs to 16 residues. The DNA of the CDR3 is TGTGCCAGCAGTGAACCCCAAGGCAGGGGGATAGATACGCAGTATTTT. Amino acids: CASSEPQGRGIDTQYF.

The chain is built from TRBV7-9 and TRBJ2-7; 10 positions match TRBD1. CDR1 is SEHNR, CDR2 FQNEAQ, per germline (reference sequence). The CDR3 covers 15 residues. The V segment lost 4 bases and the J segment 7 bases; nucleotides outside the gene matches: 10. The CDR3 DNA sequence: TGTGCCAGCAGCTCCTGGACAGGGGGAGGACAGGAGCAGTACTTC. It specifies CASSSWTGGGQEQYF.

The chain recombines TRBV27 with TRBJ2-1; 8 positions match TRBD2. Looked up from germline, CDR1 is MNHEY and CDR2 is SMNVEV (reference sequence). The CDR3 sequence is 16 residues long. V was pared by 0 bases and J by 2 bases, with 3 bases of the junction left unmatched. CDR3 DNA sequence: TGTGCCAGCAGTTTATCAGCGGGAGCCGCCTACAATGAGCAGTTCTTC. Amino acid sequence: CASSLSAGAAYNEQFF.

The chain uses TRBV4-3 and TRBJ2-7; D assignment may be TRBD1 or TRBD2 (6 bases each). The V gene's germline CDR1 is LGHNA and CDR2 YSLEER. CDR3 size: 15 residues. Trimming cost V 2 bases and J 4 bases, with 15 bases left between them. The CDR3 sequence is CASSQNLGGGYEQYF. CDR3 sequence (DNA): TGCGCCAGCAGCCAAAACCTTGGAGGGGGTTACGAGCAGTACTTC.

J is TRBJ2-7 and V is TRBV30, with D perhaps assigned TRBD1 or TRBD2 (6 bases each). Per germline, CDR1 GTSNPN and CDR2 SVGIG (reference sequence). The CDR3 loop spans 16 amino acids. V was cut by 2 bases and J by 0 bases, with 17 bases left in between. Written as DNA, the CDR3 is TGTGCCTGGAGTTTCCAGACCGGGGGCTCCTCCTACGAGCAGTACTTC. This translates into CAWSFQTGGSSYEQYF.

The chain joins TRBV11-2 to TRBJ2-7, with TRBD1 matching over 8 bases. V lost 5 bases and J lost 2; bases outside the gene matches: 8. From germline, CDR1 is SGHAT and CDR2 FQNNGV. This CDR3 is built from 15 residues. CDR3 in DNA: TGTGCCAGCAGCCCCGGACAGGGAAAGGCCTACGAGCAGTACTTC. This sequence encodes CASSPGQGKAYEQYF.

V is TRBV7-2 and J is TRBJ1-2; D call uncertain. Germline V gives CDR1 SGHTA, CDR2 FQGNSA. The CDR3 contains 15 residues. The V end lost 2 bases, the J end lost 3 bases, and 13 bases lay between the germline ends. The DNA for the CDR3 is TGTGCCAGCAGCTTATCGGCAGGAATGGACTATGGCTACACCTTC. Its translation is CASSLSAGMDYGYTF.

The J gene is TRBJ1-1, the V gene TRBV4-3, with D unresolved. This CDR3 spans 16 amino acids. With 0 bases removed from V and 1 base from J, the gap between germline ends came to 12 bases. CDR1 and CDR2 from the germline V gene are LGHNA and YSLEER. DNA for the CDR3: TGCGCCAGCAGCCAAGACCGCGGGGTCGCGAACACTGAAGCTTTCTTT. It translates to CASSQDRGVANTEAFF.

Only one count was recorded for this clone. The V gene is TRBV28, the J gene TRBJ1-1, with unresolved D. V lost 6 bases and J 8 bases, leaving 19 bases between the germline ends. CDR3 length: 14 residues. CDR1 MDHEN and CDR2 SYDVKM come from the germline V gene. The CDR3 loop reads CASSLIDRRIEAFF. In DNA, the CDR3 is TGTGCCAGCAGCCTGATAGATCGACGGATCGAAGCTTTCTTT.

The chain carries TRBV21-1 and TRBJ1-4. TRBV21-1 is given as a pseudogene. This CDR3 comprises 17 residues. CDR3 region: CASSKVAGKGLDEKLFF. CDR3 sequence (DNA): TGTGCCAGCAGCAAAGTCGCGGGGAAGGGTTTGGATGAAAAACTGTTTTTT.

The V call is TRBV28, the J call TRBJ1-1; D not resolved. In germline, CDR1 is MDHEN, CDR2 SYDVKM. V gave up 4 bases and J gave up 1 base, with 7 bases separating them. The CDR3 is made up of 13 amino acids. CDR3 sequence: CASSWVRNTEAFF. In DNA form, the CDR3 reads TGTGCCAGCAGTTGGGTACGGAACACTGAAGCTTTCTTT.

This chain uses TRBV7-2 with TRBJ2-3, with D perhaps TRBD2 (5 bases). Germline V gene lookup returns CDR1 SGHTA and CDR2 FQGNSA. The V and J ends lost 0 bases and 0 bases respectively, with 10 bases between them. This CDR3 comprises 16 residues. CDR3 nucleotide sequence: TGTGCCAGCAGCTTAGCACCGGGATCTAGCACAGATACGCAGTATTTT. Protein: CASSLAPGSSTDTQYF.

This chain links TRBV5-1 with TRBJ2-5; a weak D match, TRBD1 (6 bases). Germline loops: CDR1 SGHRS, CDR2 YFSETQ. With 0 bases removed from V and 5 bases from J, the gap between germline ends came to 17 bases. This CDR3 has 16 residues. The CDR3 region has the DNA TGCGCCAGCAGCTTGGATTTCAGGGGAGACGAGGAGACCCAGTACTTC. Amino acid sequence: CASSLDFRGDEETQYF.

Here the CDR3 DNA reads TGTGCCAGCAGCTTTGGTTCTTTGACAGGGAATGAGCAGTTCTTC. Translation: CASSFGSLTGNEQFF. The chain links TRBV5-8 to TRBJ2-1; 7 bases align to TRBD1. Looked up from germline, CDR1 is SGHTS and CDR2 is YDEGEE. The ends lost 2 bases at V and 7 bases at J; junction bases unmatched: 9. The CDR3 sequence is 15 residues long.

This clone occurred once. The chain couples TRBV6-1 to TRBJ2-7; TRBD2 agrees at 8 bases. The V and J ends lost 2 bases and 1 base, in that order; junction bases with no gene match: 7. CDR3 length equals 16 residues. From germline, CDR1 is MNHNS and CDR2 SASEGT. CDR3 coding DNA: TGTGCCAGCAGTGAACCCGTAGCGGGATCTTCCTACGAGCAGTACTTC. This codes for CASSEPVAGSSYEQYF.

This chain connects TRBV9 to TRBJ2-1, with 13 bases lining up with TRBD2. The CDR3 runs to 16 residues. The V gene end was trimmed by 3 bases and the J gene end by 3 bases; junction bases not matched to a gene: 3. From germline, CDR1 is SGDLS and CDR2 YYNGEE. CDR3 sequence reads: CASSERTSGSYNEQFF. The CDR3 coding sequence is TGTGCCAGCAGCGAGAGGACTAGCGGGAGCTACAATGAGCAGTTCTTC.

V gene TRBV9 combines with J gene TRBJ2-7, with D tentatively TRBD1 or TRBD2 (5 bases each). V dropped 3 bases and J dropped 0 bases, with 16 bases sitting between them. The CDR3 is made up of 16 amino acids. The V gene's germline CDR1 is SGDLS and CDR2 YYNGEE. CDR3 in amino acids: CASSASRDRSSYEQYF. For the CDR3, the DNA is TGTGCCAGCAGCGCCTCTCGGGACCGTAGCTCCTACGAGCAGTACTTC. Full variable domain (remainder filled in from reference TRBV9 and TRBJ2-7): DSGVTQTPKHLITATGQRVTLRCSPRSGDLSVYWYQQSLDQGLQFLIQYYNGEERAKGNILERFSAQQFPDLHSELNLSSLELGDSALYFCASSASRDRSSYEQYFGPGTRLTVT.

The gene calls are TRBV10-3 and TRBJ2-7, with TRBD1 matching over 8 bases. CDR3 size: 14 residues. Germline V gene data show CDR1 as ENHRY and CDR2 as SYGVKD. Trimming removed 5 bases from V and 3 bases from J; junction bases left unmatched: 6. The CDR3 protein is CAISTSGQGYEQYF. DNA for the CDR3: TGTGCCATCAGTACCTCAGGACAGGGCTACGAGCAGTACTTC.

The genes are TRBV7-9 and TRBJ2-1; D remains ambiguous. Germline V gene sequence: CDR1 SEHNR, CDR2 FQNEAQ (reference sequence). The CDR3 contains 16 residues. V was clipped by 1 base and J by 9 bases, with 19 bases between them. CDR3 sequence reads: CASSLVRSSLVGEQFF. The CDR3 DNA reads TGTGCCAGCAGCTTAGTGCGTTCCAGCTTGGTCGGTGAGCAGTTCTTC.